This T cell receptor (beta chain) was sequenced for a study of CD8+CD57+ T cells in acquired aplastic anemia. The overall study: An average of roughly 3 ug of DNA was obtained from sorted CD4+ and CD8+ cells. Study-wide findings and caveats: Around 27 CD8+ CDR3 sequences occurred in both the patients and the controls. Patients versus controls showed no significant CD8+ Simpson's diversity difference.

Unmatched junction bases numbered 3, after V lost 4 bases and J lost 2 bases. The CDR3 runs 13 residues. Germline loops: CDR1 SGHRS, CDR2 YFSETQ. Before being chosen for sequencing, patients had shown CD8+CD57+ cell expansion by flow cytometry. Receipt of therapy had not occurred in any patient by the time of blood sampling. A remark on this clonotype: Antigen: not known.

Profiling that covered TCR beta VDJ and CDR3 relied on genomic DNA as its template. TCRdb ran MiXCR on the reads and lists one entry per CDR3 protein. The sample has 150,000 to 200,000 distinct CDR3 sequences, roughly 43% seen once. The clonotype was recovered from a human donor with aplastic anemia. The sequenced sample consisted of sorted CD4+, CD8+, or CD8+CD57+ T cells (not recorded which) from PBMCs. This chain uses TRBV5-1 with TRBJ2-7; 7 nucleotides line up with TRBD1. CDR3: CASSAGTAYEQYF. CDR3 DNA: TGCGCCAGCAGCGCCGGGACAGCCTACGAGCAGTACTTC.